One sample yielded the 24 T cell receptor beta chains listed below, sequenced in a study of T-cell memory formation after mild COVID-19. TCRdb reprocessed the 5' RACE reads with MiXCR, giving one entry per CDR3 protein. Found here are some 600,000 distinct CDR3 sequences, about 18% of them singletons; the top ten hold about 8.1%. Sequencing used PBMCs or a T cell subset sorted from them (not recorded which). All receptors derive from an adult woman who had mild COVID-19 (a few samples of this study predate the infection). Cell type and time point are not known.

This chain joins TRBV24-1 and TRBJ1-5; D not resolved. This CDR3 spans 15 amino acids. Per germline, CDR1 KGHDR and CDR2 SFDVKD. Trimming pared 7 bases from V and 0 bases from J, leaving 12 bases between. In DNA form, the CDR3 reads TGTGCCACCAGCGGCGAGGGTAATAGCAATCAGCCCCAGCATTTT. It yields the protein CATSGEGNSNQPQHF.

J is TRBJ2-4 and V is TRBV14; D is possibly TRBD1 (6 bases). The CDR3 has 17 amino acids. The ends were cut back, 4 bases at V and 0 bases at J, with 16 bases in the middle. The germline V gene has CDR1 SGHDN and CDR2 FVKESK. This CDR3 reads CASSRMTGPLAKNIQYF. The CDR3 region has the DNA TGTGCCAGCAGCCGGATGACAGGACCACTAGCCAAAAACATTCAGTACTTC. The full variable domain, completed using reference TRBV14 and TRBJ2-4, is EAGVTQFPSHSVIEKGQTVTLRCDPISGHDNLYWYRRVMGKEIKFLLHFVKESKQDESGMPNNRFLAERTGGTYSTLKVQPAELEDSGVYFCASSRMTGPLAKNIQYFGAGTRLSVL.

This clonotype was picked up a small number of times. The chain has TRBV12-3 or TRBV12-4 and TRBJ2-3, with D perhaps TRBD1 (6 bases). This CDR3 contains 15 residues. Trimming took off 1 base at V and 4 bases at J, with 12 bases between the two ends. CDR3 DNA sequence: TGTGCCAGCAGTTTAGGTAGACAGGCCTCAGATACGCAGTATTTT. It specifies CASSLGRQASDTQYF.

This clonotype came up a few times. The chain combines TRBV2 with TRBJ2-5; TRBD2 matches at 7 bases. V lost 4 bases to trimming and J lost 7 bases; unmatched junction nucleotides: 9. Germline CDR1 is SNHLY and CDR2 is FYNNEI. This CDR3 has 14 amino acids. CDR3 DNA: TGTGCCAGCAGTGGGCAGGGAGGGTCTGGGACCCAGTACTTC. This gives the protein CASSGQGGSGTQYF.

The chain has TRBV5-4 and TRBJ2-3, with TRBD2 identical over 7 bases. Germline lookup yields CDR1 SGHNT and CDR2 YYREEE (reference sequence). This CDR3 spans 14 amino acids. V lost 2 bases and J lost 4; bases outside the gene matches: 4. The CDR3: CASSFPAGPDTQYF. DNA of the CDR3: TGTGCCAGCAGCTTCCCAGCGGGGCCAGATACGCAGTATTTT.

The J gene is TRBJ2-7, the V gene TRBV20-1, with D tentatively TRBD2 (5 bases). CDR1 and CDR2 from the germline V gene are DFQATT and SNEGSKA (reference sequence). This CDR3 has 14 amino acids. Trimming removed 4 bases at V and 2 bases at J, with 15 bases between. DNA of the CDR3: TGCAGTGCTACCTGGCGGGCCGGGACCTACGAGCAGTACTTC. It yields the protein CSATWRAGTYEQYF.

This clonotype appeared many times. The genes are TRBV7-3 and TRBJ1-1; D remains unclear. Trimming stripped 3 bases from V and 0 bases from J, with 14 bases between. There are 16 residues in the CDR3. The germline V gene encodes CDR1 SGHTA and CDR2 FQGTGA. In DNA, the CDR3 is TGTGCCAGCAGCTTTATTCCAGTCTCGATGAACACTGAAGCTTTCTTT. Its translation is CASSFIPVSMNTEAFF.

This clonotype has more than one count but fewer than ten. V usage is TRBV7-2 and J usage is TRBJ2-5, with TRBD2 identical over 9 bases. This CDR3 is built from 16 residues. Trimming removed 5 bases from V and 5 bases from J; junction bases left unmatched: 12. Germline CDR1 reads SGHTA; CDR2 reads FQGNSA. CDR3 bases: TGTGCCAGCAGCCCCCCCCGGGCTAGCGGGACTGAGACCCAGTACTTC. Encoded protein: CASSPPRASGTETQYF.

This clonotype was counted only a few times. The CDR3 sequence is CASSAQGHEQFF. The CDR3 bases are TGTGCCAGCAGCGCACAGGGACATGAGCAGTTCTTC. J is TRBJ2-1 and V is TRBV7-2; possibly TRBD1 for D (6 bases). V was trimmed by 5 bases and J by 8 bases, leaving 10 bases between them. The CDR3 sequence is 12 residues long. Germline V gene sequence: CDR1 SGHTA, CDR2 FQGNSA.

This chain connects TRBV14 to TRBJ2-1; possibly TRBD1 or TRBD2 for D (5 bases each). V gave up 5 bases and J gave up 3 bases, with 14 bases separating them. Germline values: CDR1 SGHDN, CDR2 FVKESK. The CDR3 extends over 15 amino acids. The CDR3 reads CASSATGAHYNEQFF. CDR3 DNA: TGTGCCAGCAGCGCGACCGGGGCCCACTACAATGAGCAGTTCTTC.

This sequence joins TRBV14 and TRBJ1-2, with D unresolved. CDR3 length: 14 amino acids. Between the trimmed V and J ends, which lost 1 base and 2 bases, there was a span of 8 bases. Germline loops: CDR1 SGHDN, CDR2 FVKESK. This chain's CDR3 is CASSQAQENYGYTF. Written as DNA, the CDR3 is TGTGCCAGCAGCCAAGCTCAGGAAAACTATGGCTACACCTTC.

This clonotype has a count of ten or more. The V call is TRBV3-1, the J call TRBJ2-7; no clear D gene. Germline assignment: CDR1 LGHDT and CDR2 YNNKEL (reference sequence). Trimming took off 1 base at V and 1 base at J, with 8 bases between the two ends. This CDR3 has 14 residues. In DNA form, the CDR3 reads TGTGCCAGCAGCCAAGGGTTAGCTTCCTACGAGCAGTACTTC. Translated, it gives CASSQGLASYEQYF.

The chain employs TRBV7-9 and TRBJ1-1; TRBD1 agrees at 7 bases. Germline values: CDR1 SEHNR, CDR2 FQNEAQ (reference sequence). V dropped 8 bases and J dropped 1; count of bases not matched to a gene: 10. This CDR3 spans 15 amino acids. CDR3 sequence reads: CASQRQGAWNTEAFF. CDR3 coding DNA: TGTGCCAGCCAACGACAGGGAGCGTGGAACACTGAAGCTTTCTTT.

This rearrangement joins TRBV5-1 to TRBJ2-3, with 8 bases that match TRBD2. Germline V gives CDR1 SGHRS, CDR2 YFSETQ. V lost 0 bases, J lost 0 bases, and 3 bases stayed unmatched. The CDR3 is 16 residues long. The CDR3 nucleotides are TGCGCCAGCAGCTTGGTTACTAGCGGTAGCACAGATACGCAGTATTTT. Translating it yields CASSLVTSGSTDTQYF.

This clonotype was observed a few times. CDR3: CSARGGEQFF. DNA for the CDR3: TGCAGTGCTCGCGGGGGGGAGCAGTTCTTC. V is TRBV20-1 and J is TRBJ2-1; the match to TRBD2 covers 8 bases. CDR1 DFQATT and CDR2 SNEGSKA come from the germline V gene (reference sequence). Trimming removed 5 bases from V and 10 bases from J; junction bases left unmatched: 1. The CDR3 runs to 10 residues.

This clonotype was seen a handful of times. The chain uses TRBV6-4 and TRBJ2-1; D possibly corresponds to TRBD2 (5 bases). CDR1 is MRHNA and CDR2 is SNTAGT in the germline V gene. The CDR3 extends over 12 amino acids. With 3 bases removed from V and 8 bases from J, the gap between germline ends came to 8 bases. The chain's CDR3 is CASSEGGHEQFF. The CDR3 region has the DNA TGTGCCAGCAGTGAAGGCGGGCATGAGCAGTTCTTC.

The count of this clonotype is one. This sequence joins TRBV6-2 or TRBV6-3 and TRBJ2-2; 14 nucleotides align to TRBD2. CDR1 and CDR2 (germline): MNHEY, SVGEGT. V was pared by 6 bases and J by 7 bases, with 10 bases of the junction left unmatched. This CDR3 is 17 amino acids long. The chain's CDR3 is CASRGLAGGPRRGELFF. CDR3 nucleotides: TGTGCCAGCAGAGGACTAGCGGGGGGCCCTCGGCGCGGGGAGCTGTTTTTT.

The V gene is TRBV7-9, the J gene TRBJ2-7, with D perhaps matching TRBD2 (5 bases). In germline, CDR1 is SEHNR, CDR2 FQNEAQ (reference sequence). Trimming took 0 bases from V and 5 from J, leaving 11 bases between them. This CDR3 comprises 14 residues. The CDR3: CASSLAPYGDEQYF. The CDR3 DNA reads TGTGCCAGCAGCTTAGCGCCCTACGGGGACGAGCAGTACTTC.

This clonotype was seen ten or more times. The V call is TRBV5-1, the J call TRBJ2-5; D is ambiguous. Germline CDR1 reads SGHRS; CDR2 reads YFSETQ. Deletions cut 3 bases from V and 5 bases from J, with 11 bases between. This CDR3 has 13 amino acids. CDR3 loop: CASSYLKTETQYF. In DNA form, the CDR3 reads TGCGCCAGCAGCTATCTAAAGACGGAGACCCAGTACTTC.

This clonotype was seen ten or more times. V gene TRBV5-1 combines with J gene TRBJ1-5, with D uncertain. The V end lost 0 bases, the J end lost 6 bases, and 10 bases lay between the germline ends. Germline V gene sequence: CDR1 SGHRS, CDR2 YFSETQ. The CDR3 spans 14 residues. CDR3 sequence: CASSLDGVGQPQHF. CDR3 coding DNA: TGCGCCAGCAGCTTGGATGGGGTCGGTCAGCCCCAGCATTTT.

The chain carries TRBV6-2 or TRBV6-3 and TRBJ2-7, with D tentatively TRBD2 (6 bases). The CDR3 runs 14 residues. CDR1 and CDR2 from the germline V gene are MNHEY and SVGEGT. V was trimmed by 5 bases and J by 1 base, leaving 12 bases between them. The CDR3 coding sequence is TGTGCCAGCAGTACCTCGGGGGAGTCCTACGAGCAGTACTTC. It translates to CASSTSGESYEQYF.

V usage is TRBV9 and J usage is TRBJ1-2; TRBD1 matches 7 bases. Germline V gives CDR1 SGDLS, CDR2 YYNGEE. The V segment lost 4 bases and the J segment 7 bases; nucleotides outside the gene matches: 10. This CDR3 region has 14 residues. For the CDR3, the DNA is TGTGCCAGCAGCCTCCGTGGGGACAGAGGTGGCTACACCTTC. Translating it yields CASSLRGDRGGYTF.

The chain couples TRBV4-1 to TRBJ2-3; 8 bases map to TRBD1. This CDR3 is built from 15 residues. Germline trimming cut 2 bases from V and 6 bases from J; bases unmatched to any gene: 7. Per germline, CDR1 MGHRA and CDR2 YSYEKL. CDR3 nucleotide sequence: TGCGCCAGCAGCCAACCTGGACAGGGTTCGGATACGCAGTATTTT. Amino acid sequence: CASSQPGQGSDTQYF.

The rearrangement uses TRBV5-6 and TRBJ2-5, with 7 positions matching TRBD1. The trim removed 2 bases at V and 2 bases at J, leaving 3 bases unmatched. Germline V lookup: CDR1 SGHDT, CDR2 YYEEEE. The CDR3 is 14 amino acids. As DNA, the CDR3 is TGTGCCAGCAGCTTTCAACAGGGGCAAGAGACCCAGTACTTC. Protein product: CASSFQQGQETQYF.